Reported below is one T cell receptor (beta chain). The sample is drawn from a study of shared clonotypes between healthy human individuals. Study as a whole: Each donor contributed plates that comprised three CD4 naive, three CD4 memory, two CD8 naive and one CD8 memory.

TCRdb keeps only in-frame clones here, not all; method: immunoSEQ multiplex PCR. The top ten clones hold 0.11% to 0.15% of a sample with roughly 2.5 million clones, just over 90% of them seen once. Investigators divided CD4+ cells into CD45RA+ naive and CD45RA-negative memory subsets. The V gene's germline CDR1 is SGDLS and CDR2 YYNGEE. There are 14 residues in the CDR3. V was trimmed by 3 bases and J by 8 bases, leaving 15 bases between them. What was sequenced was naive CD4+ T cells sorted from blood. Subset reported: CD45RA+ positively selected. V and J are TRBV9 and TRBJ2-1; unclear D gene. The sequence derives from a man between 18 and 29 years old in good health. CDR3 nucleotides: TGTGCCAGCAGCGACTTCGCAGGAAATTATGAGCAGTTCTTC. This gives the protein CASSDFAGNYEQFF.